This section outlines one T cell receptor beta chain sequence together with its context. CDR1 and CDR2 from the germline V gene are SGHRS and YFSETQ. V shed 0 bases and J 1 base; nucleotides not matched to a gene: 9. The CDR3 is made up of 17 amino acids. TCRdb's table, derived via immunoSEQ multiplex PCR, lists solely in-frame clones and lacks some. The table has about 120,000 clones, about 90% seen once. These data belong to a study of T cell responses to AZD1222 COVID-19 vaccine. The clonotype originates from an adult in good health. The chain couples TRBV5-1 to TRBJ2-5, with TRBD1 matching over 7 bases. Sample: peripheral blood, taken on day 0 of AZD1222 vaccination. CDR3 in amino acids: CASSLVRGGEVQETQYF. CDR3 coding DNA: TGCGCCAGCAGCTTGGTACGAGGGGGCGAGGTCCAAGAGACCCAGTACTTC.